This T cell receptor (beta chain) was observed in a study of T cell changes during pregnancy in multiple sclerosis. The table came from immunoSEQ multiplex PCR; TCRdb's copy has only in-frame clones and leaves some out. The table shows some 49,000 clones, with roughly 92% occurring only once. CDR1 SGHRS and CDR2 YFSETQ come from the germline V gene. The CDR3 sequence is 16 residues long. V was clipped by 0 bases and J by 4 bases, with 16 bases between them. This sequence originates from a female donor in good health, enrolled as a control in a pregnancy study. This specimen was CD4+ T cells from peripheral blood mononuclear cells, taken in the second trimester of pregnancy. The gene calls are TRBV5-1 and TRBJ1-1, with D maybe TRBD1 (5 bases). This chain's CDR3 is CASSLESRGRGTEAFF. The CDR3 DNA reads TGCGCCAGCAGCTTGGAATCTCGGGGGAGAGGCACTGAAGCTTTCTTT. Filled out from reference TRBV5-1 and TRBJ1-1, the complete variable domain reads KAGVTQTPRYLIKTRGQQVTLSCSPISGHRSVSWYQQTPGQGLQFLFEYFSETQRNKGNFPGRFSGRQFSNSRSEMNVSTLELGDSALYLCASSLESRGRGTEAFFGQGTRLTVV.